This passage covers 27 T cell receptor beta chains from one sample sequenced in a study of blood T cell repertoires in COVID-19. Libraries were prepared by immunoSEQ multiplex PCR; TCRdb keeps only in-frame clonotypes and omits some of them. The sample shows about 77,000 clones, 80% of them seen only once. Sequencing was performed on peripheral blood. The source of these receptors is a woman aged 70-85 years with acute or convalescent COVID-19.

The sample holds one count of this clone. This chain links TRBV10-1 with TRBJ2-1; 12 bases line up with TRBD2. Germline loops: CDR1 WNHNN, CDR2 SYGVQD (reference sequence). Losses at the gene ends were 6 bases for V and 0 bases for J; bases not matched to a gene: 6. The CDR3 sequence is 17 residues long. This CDR3 reads CASRPTSGGPSYNEQFF. The CDR3 DNA reads TGCGCCAGCAGACCGACTAGCGGGGGCCCCTCCTACAATGAGCAGTTCTTC.

The V gene is TRBV29-1, the J gene TRBJ1-2, with 9 bases lining up with TRBD1. Germline V lookup: CDR1 SQVTM, CDR2 ANQGSEA. This CDR3 has 13 amino acids. Trimming cost V 0 bases and J 6 bases; bases outside gene matches: 2. Here the CDR3 reads CSVEEQGAHGYTF. The CDR3 DNA reads as TGCAGCGTTGAAGAACAGGGGGCCCATGGCTACACCTTC.

A few counts support this clone. The chain is built from TRBV14 and TRBJ1-1, with a possible D match to TRBD1 (6 bases). The V and J ends lost 5 bases and 0 bases respectively, with 16 bases between them. The CDR3 is made up of 16 amino acids. Germline-derived CDR1 and CDR2 are SGHDN and FVKESK. CDR3 nucleotide sequence: TGTGCCAGCAGCTTCTTAAAGGGGGGGATGAACACTGAAGCTTTCTTT. Protein product: CASSFLKGGMNTEAFF.

The chain employs TRBV5-6 and TRBJ1-3; 7 nucleotides align to TRBD1. In germline, CDR1 is SGHDT, CDR2 YYEEEE. The CDR3 has 16 residues. V dropped 1 base and J dropped 0; count of bases not matched to a gene: 4. The CDR3 here is CASSLTGVISGNTIYF. CDR3 DNA sequence: TGTGCCAGCAGCTTGACAGGGGTGATCTCTGGAAACACCATATATTTT.

The genes are TRBV27 and TRBJ1-1; a weak D match, TRBD1 (5 bases). The CDR3 spans 15 residues. V lost 7 bases and J lost 1, with 16 bases in between. From germline, CDR1 is MNHEY and CDR2 SMNVEV (reference sequence). The DNA for the CDR3 is TGTGCCAGCACTAACCCGGGTCAGGGGAACACTGAAGCTTTCTTT. This encodes CASTNPGQGNTEAFF.

There are a few counts of this clone. The rearrangement links TRBV5-4 to TRBJ2-7; D perhaps matches TRBD1 (6 bases). The CDR3 loop spans 12 amino acids. V dropped 2 bases and J dropped 6 bases, with 9 bases sitting between them. Germline V gene sequence: CDR1 SGHNT, CDR2 YYREEE (reference sequence). CDR3 sequence (DNA): TGTGCCAGCAGCTTCGGACAGTCCGAGCAGTACTTC. Its protein is CASSFGQSEQYF.

The rearrangement joins TRBV5-1 to TRBJ2-5, with D tentatively TRBD2 (5 bases). Germline lookup yields CDR1 SGHRS and CDR2 YFSETQ. V gave up 2 bases and J gave up 5 bases, with 10 bases separating them. The CDR3 runs 13 residues. The CDR3 sequence is CASSFPGGETQYF. The CDR3, as DNA: TGCGCCAGCAGCTTCCCGGGCGGGGAGACCCAGTACTTC.

The rearrangement links TRBV9 to TRBJ2-7; possibly TRBD1 for D (6 bases). Trimming shortened V by 0 bases and J by 3 bases, and 13 bases separated the two germline ends. Germline CDR1 and CDR2: SGDLS and YYNGEE. This CDR3 spans 15 amino acids. The CDR3 DNA follows: TGTGCCAGCAGCGTAGAAGAGGACAGCCACTACGAGCAGTACTTC. Protein product: CASSVEEDSHYEQYF.

For the CDR3, the DNA is TGCGCCAGCACCCGGCTCGGGGAAGGCCCTGAAGCTTTCTTT. This sequence encodes CASTRLGEGPEAFF. The J gene is TRBJ1-1, the V gene TRBV5-1; D gene uncertain. Per the germline V gene, CDR1 is SGHRS and CDR2 is YFSETQ. This CDR3 has 14 amino acids. Trimming left V 6 bases short and J 6 bases short, with 18 bases between. Full variable domain (remainder filled in from reference TRBV5-1 and TRBJ1-1): KAGVTQTPRYLIKTRGQQVTLSCSPISGHRSVSWYQQTPGQGLQFLFEYFSETQRNKGNFPGRFSGRQFSNSRSEMNVSTLELGDSALYLCASTRLGEGPEAFFGQGTRLTVV.

This clone was recorded once. The V gene is TRBV5-4, the J gene TRBJ1-1; TRBD1 might be the D (5 bases). Germline CDR1 and CDR2: SGHNT and YYREEE (reference sequence). The length of the CDR3 is 15 residues. Trimming pared 4 bases from V and 0 bases from J, leaving 13 bases between. This CDR3 reads CASSEGEALNTEAFF. In DNA, the CDR3 is TGTGCCAGCAGCGAAGGGGAGGCCCTGAACACTGAAGCTTTCTTT.

The rearrangement uses TRBV12-3 or TRBV12-4 and TRBJ2-7; D gene uncertain. With 4 bases removed from V and 2 bases from J, the gap between germline ends came to 9 bases. The CDR3 has 13 amino acids. CDR3 bases: TGTGCCAGCAGTTCTGTCGGTACCTACGAGCAGTACTTC. Amino acid sequence: CASSSVGTYEQYF.

The rearrangement uses TRBV15 and TRBJ1-2; maybe TRBD1 (5 bases). V was shortened by 1 base and J by 5 bases, with 17 bases between the two germline ends. There are 16 residues in the CDR3. Germline CDR1 and CDR2: LNHNV and YYDKDF (reference sequence). CDR3 in DNA: TGTGCCACCAGCAGAGGGGATAGGCAGGGAGGTTATGGCTACACCTTC. Translating gives CATSRGDRQGGYGYTF. The full variable domain, its missing parts supplied by reference TRBV15 and TRBJ1-2, is DAMVIQNPRYQVTQFGKPVTLSCSQTLNHNVMYWYQQKSSQAPKLLFHYYDKDFNNEADTPDNFQSRRPNTSFCFLDIRSPGLGDTAMYLCATSRGDRQGGYGYTFGSGTRLTVV.

A few counts support this clone. This chain joins TRBV3-1 (or the pseudogene TRBV3-2) and TRBJ1-3; D remains ambiguous. Germline V gene sequence: CDR1 LGHDT, CDR2 YNNKEL (reference sequence). CDR3 length: 17 amino acids. The ends were cut back, 0 bases at V and 1 base at J, with 13 bases in the middle. This chain's CDR3 is CASSQDPRVVSGNTIYF. CDR3 in DNA: TGTGCCAGCAGCCAAGACCCCCGGGTGGTATCTGGAAACACCATATATTTT.

The chain has TRBV7-6 and TRBJ2-7; 12 nucleotides match TRBD2. Germline-derived CDR1 and CDR2 are SGHVS and FNYEAQ. This CDR3 contains 16 residues. The trim removed 6 bases at V and 2 bases at J, leaving 8 bases unmatched. The chain's CDR3 is CASSHGLAGIPYEQYF. The CDR3, as DNA: TGTGCCAGCAGTCATGGACTAGCGGGGATCCCCTACGAGCAGTACTTC. Combining the CDR3 with reference TRBV7-6 and TRBJ2-7 gives the whole variable domain GAGVSQSPRYKVTKRGQDVALRCDPISGHVSLYWYRQALGQGPEFLTYFNYEAQQDKSGLPNDRFSAERPEGSISTLTIQRTEQRDSAMYRCASSHGLAGIPYEQYFGPGTRLTVT.

This chain joins TRBV18 and TRBJ1-1, with a tentative D call TRBD1 (6 bases). Trimming cost V 4 bases and J 2 bases, with 11 bases left between them. Looked up from germline, CDR1 is KGHSH and CDR2 is LQKENI. The CDR3 totals 14 residues. The CDR3 spells CASSQWTANTEAFF. The CDR3 DNA follows: TGTGCCAGCTCACAATGGACAGCAAACACTGAAGCTTTCTTT.

The V call is TRBV6-2 or TRBV6-3, the J call TRBJ1-1; 7 nucleotides line up with TRBD1. Germline V gene sequence: CDR1 MNHEY, CDR2 SVGEGT. This CDR3 is built from 15 residues. Trimming removed 3 bases from V and 5 bases from J; junction bases left unmatched: 9. CDR3 sequence: CASSYEGQWGTEAFF. The CDR3 DNA reads as TGTGCCAGCAGTTATGAGGGACAGTGGGGAACTGAAGCTTTCTTT.

The gene calls are TRBV7-9 and TRBJ2-7; D is undetermined. Trimming pared 5 bases from V and 2 bases from J, leaving 7 bases between. CDR1 SEHNR and CDR2 FQNEAQ come from the germline V gene (reference sequence). The CDR3 totals 12 residues. CDR3 amino acids: CASSTVTYEQYF. The DNA of the CDR3 is TGTGCCAGCAGCACAGTCACCTACGAGCAGTACTTC.

J is TRBJ2-2 and V is TRBV4-2; 7 bases line up with TRBD1. The CDR3 extends over 17 amino acids. CDR1 is LGHNA and CDR2 is YNFKEQ in the germline V gene. The V and J ends lost 1 base and 0 bases, in that order; junction bases with no gene match: 5. This CDR3 is CASSQAPQGANTGELFF. In nucleotides, the CDR3 is TGTGCCAGCAGCCAAGCCCCCCAGGGGGCGAACACCGGGGAGCTGTTTTTT.

This clone was seen a single time. This chain connects TRBV5-8 to TRBJ1-1, with D perhaps TRBD1 (5 bases). CDR1 and CDR2 from the germline V gene are SGHTS and YDEGEE. V shed 1 base and J shed 9 bases, with 13 bases lying between them. The CDR3 is 13 residues long. The chain's CDR3 is CASSLSGAHQAFF. CDR3 sequence (DNA): TGTGCCAGCAGCTTGTCTGGGGCACATCAAGCTTTCTTT.

This clone was counted between two and nine times. The chain combines TRBV11-3 with TRBJ1-2; 8 bases are shared with TRBD1. Germline V lookup: CDR1 SGHNT, CDR2 YENEEA. V trimming: 2 bases; J trimming: 6 bases; junction bases outside the gene matches: 8. There are 15 residues in the CDR3. CDR3 nucleotides: TGTGCCAGCAGCTTACCCGGACAGGGAACCCATGGCTACACCTTC. It codes for CASSLPGQGTHGYTF.

The chain recombines TRBV7-9 with TRBJ2-7; D unresolved. Germline V gene sequence: CDR1 SEHNR, CDR2 FQNEAQ (reference sequence). The length of the CDR3 is 14 residues. V lost 3 bases, J lost 1 base, and 10 bases lay in between. The CDR3 region has the DNA TGTGCCAGCAGCTTCCCACAGAAGTCCTACGAGCAGTACTTC. This sequence encodes CASSFPQKSYEQYF.

The V gene is TRBV10-3, the J gene TRBJ1-3, with D uncertain. Trimming took off 4 bases at V and 0 bases at J, with 13 bases between the two ends. The CDR3 covers 16 residues. Germline V gene sequence: CDR1 ENHRY, CDR2 SYGVKD. The CDR3 nucleotides read TGTGCCATCAGTGGGAGCGGAACCCACTCTGGAAACACCATATATTTT. Amino acids: CAISGSGTHSGNTIYF.

The chain recombines TRBV5-1 with TRBJ2-7; TRBD2 agrees at 14 bases. V gave up 6 bases and J gave up 10 bases; unmatched junction bases: 9. Looked up from germline, CDR1 is SGHRS and CDR2 is YFSETQ. CDR3 length: 14 amino acids. CDR3 protein: CASTEGTSGGRQYF. CDR3 sequence (DNA): TGCGCCAGCACTGAAGGGACTAGCGGGGGAAGACAGTACTTC.

The rearrangement uses TRBV18 and TRBJ1-2; D might be TRBD1 (5 bases). The germline gives CDR1 KGHSH, CDR2 LQKENI. V was pared by 3 bases and J by 0 bases, with 11 bases between. The CDR3 is 15 residues long. The CDR3 bases are TGTGCCAGCTCACCGCGGGGGGATTCTAACTATGGCTACACCTTC. It is translated as CASSPRGDSNYGYTF.

V gene TRBV4-1 combines with J gene TRBJ1-5; D is perhaps TRBD1 (5 bases). CDR3 length: 16 residues. V was clipped by 4 bases and J by 3 bases, with 16 bases between them. Germline assignment: CDR1 MGHRA and CDR2 YSYEKL. The CDR3 bases are TGCGCCAGCAGCCGTGGGGGGGGATATACCAATCAGCCCCAGCATTTT. Protein: CASSRGGGYTNQPQHF.

The table lists this clone with a few counts. The chain's CDR3 is CASSNGDTDTQYF. The CDR3 region has the DNA TGTGCCAGCAGTAACGGGGACACAGATACGCAGTATTTT. The V gene is TRBV6-5, the J gene TRBJ2-3, with a weak D call TRBD2 (5 bases). Germline CDR1 reads MNHEY; CDR2 reads SVGAGI. V shed 5 bases and J shed 2 bases, with 8 bases lying between them. The CDR3 runs 13 residues.

The rearrangement uses TRBV5-1 and TRBJ1-1, with 7 bases matching TRBD1. The germline gives CDR1 SGHRS, CDR2 YFSETQ. Losses at the gene ends were 3 bases for V and 1 base for J; bases not matched to a gene: 9. This CDR3 has 16 residues. The DNA of the CDR3 is TGCGCCAGCAGCTCGAATACCGGGACAGAGAACACTGAAGCTTTCTTT. Its translation is CASSSNTGTENTEAFF.